Sequencing of this TCR beta chain was carried out in a study of blood T cell repertoires in COVID-19. As for the study in general: Both acute and convalescent COVID-19 samples were obtained from the United States, Italy and Spain. PBMCs, B-cell-depleted T cells, or T cells were the source of the cDNA or gDNA that made up the material.

In the authors' workflow: Researchers report that nucleated cell counts were estimated from reference gene primer amplification. The protocol was immunoSEQ multiplex PCR, while the TCRdb copy is restricted to in-frame clones and leaves out a portion. V and J calls and clone size are those listed in that table; D and trimming were worked out from the DNA. The data hold over 250,000 clones, with roughly nine tenths observed a single time. Germline lookup yields CDR1 MNHEY and CDR2 SMNVEV (reference sequence). The J segment lost 0 bases and the V segment lost 4 bases, leaving 5 bases of the junction unmatched. The CDR3 is 15 amino acids.

The sequencing input was peripheral blood. The TCR was taken from a man in his forties who had recovered from COVID-19. The rearrangement uses TRBV27 and TRBJ1-1; 7 bases map to TRBD1. CDR3 region: CASSSPGQMNTEAFF. Here the CDR3 DNA reads TGTGCCAGCAGTTCACCGGGACAGATGAACACTGAAGCTTTCTTT.